Each of the 2 T cell receptor beta chains below was sequenced from the same sample in a study of PD-1 blockade in classical Hodgkin lymphoma. TCRdb's copy holds only in-frame clones and misses some; the assay was immunoSEQ multiplex PCR. The table shows 17,000 or so clones, with just under 85% occurring only once. Brentuximab vedotin exposure varied, and every patient relapsed after autologous stem cell transplantation. The study purified CD4+ T cells from thawed PBMCs using magnetic negative selection. The material was CD4+ T cells from blood, obtained at baseline. The receptors stem from a human donor with classical Hodgkin lymphoma.

The chain is built from TRBV28 and TRBJ1-5; no firm D call. The V gene's germline CDR1 is MDHEN and CDR2 SYDVKM. This CDR3 region has 15 residues. The V gene lost 6 bases and the J gene lost 0 bases, with 12 bases spanning the gap. CDR3 sequence (DNA): TGTGCCAGCAGCATGAAGTTTCATAGCAATCAGCCCCAGCATTTT. It codes for CASSMKFHSNQPQHF.

The chain has TRBV6-6 and TRBJ1-6; D remains unclear. CDR1 and CDR2 (germline): MNHNY, SVGAGI (reference sequence). V lost 0 bases and J 13 bases, leaving 7 bases between the germline ends. The CDR3 sequence is 12 residues long. DNA of the CDR3: TGTGCCAGCAGTTACTCCGCATCCCCCCTCCACTTT. It codes for CASSYSASPLHF.